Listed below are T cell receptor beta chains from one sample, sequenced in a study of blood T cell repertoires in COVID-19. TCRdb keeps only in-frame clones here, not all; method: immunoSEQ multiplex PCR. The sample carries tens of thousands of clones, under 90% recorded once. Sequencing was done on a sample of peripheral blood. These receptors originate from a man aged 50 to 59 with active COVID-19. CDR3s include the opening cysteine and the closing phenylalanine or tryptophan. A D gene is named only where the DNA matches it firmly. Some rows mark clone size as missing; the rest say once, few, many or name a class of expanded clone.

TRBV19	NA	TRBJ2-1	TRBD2	TGTGCCAGTAGTAGGCGGGAGGGCCATGGCGGCAATGAGCAGTTCTTC	CASSRREGHGGNEQFF
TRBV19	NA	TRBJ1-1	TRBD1	TGTGCCAGTAGTACGACAGGGAGGACTGAAGCTTTCTTT	CASSTTGRTEAFF
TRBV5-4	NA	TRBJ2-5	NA	TGTGCCAGCAGCTTGGGGGTAGCTGGACAAGAGACCCAGTACTTC	CASSLGVAGQETQYF
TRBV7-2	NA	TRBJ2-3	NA	TGTGCCAGCAGCTCATCGCTAGGCACAGATACGCAGTATTTT	CASSSSLGTDTQYF
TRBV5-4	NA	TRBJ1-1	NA	TGTGCCAGCAGCTTGGATCCCGGAGGCGACACTGAAGCTTTCTTT	CASSLDPGGDTEAFF
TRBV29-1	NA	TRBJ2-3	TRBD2	TGCAGCGCCGGACTAGCGGGTTGGGATACGCAGTATTTT	CSAGLAGWDTQYF
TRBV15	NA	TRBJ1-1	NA	TGTGCCACCAGCAGAGAGTCAGGTTGGGCCACTGAAGCTTTCTTT	CATSRESGWATEAFF
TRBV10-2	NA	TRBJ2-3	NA	TGCGCCAGTTGCCGGGGGTCACTCACAGATACGCAGTATTTT	CASCRGSLTDTQYF
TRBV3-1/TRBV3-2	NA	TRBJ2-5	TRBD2	TGTGCCAGCAGCCTCCTTGGGATTCGCGGGGGAGGGGAGACCCAGTACTTC	CASSLLGIRGGGETQYF
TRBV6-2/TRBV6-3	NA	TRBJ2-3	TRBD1	TGTGCCAGCAGTTCGGGGACAGGGAGCACAGATACGCAGTATTTT	CASSSGTGSTDTQYF
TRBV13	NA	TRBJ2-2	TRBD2	TGTGCCAGCAGCACCACTAGCGGGCTGAACACCGGGGAGCTGTTTTTT	CASSTTSGLNTGELFF
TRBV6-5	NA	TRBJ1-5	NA	TGTGCCAGCAGACCCGACAGGACTAGCAATCAGCCCCAGCATTTT	CASRPDRTSNQPQHF
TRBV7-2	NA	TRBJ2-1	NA	TGTGCCAGCAGCCCAACATTCGTCAATGAGCAGTTCTTC	CASSPTFVNEQFF
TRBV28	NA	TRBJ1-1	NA	TGTGCCAGCAGCTATGGGGAGGGGGGCCCGAACACTGAAGCTTTCTTT	CASSYGEGGPNTEAFF
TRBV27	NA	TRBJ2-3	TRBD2	TGTGCCAGCAGTTTTAGCGCGGGAGGCACAGATACGCAGTATTTT	CASSFSAGGTDTQYF
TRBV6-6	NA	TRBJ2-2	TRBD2	TGTGCCAGCAGTTACTCCGGGGGGGCCCCCACCGGGGAGCTGTTTTTT	CASSYSGGAPTGELFF
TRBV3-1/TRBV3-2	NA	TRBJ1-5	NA	TGTGCCAGCAGCCAAGATCTGATATCAGGCCCCCAGCATTTT	CASSQDLISGPQHF
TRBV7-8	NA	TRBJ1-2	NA	TGTGCCAGCAGCTCCGTCCCCGACCTGCAGGGCCGCTACACCTTC	CASSSVPDLQGRYTF
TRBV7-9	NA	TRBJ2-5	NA	TGTGCCAGCAGCTTGGCGGGGACAGAGACCCAGTACTTC	CASSLAGTETQYF
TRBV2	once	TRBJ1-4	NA	TGTGCCAGCATCATGGGGCTCACTAATGAAAAACTGTTTTTT	CASIMGLTNEKLFF
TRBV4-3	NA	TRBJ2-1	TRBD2	TGCGCCAGCAGCCATGGGACTAGCGGGAGGGGGGTGAGCAATGAGCAGTTCTTC	CASSHGTSGRGVSNEQFF
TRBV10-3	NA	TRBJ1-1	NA	TGTGCCATCAGTGAGTCGACAGCTGAAGCTTTCTTT	CAISESTAEAFF
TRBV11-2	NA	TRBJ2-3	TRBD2	TGTGCCAGCAGCTTAAGGAGGGGTAGCGGGATTAGCACAGATACGCAGTATTTT	CASSLRRGSGISTDTQYF
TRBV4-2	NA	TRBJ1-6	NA	TGTGCCAGCAGCCAAGGTAGTCTTTCACCCCTCCACTTT	CASSQGSLSPLHF
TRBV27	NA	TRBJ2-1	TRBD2	TGTGCCAGCAGGGCTGCGACTAGCGGGAGCTCCTACAATGAGCAGTTCTTC	CASRAATSGSSYNEQFF
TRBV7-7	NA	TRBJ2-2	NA	TGTGCTAGCAGCTTAAAAACCCCAGCGAACACCGGGGAGCTGTTTTTT	CASSLKTPANTGELFF
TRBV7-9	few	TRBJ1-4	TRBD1	TGTGCCAGCAGCTTGGGACAGGGGGGCGAAAAACTGTTTTTT	CASSLGQGGEKLFF
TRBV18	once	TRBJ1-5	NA	TGTGCCAGCTCACCAGGGGGCCTGGGTCAGCCCCAGCATTTT	CASSPGGLGQPQHF
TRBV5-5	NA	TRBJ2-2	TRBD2	TGTGCCAGCAGGCTGGTAGCGGGAATGAGGACCGGGGAGCTGTTTTTT	CASRLVAGMRTGELFF
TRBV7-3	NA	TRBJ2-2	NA	TGTGCCAGCAGCTTGGGTGGGAGTTGGTACACCGGGGAGCTGTTTTTT	CASSLGGSWYTGELFF
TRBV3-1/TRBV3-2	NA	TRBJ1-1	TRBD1	TGTGCCAGCAGCCTCTCTCCTCGCAGGGGGGATACTGAAGCTTTCTTT	CASSLSPRRGDTEAFF
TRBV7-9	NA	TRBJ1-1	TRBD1	TGTGCCAGCAGCTACAGGGGTCCTGAAGCTTTCTTT	CASSYRGPEAFF
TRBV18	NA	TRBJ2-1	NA	TGTGCCAGCTCACCCTTGACTAGGAATCAGGGGCAGTTCTTC	CASSPLTRNQGQFF
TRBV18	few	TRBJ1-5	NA	TGTGCCAGCTCACCACCGGGACACAATCAGCCCCAGCATTTT	CASSPPGHNQPQHF
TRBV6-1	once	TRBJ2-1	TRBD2	TGTGCCAGCAGTGAAGCTTTTAGCGGGGGGGGCCCCAATGAGCAGTTCTTC	CASSEAFSGGGPNEQFF
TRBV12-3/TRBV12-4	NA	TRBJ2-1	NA	TGTGCCAGCACCATCTACAATGAGCAGTTCTTC	CASTIYNEQFF